The 9 T cell receptor beta chains below were found in one sample sequenced in a study of blood T cell repertoires in COVID-19 (dated by TCRdb to about 2020). Library preparation used the immunoSEQ multiplex PCR assay. As stored in TCRdb, this immuneACCESS dataset retains in-frame rearrangements with V and J assigned. A fraction of the clones does not appear; measured against another copy, unresolved V genes explain less than half of the discrepancy, and the remainder lacks a known reason. Counted in this sample were around 150,000 clones; around 86% of them appeared once. The top ten constitute roughly 8.6% of the sample. Sequencing was performed on peripheral blood. The receptor set was obtained from a man aged 55-75 years with acute or convalescent COVID-19.

The V call is TRBV19, the J call TRBJ1-5; 8 positions match TRBD1. This CDR3 contains 15 residues. The trim removed 4 bases at V and 7 bases at J, leaving 9 bases unmatched. CDR1 and CDR2 from the germline V gene are LNHDA and SQIVND (reference sequence). CDR3 amino acids: CASSRPPGGRQPQHF. CDR3 DNA sequence: TGTGCCAGTAGTAGGCCCCCAGGGGGCCGGCAGCCCCAGCATTTT.

This chain joins TRBV2 and TRBJ1-3; 9 bases are a match to TRBD1. Germline V gene sequence: CDR1 SNHLY, CDR2 FYNNEI. This CDR3 has 15 amino acids. V was clipped by 1 base and J by 8 bases; unmatched bases: 6. CDR3 loop: CASSEDVTGGHTIYF. The DNA for the CDR3 is TGTGCCAGCAGTGAAGACGTGACAGGGGGTCACACCATATATTTT.

This clone was observed a few times. The rearrangement uses TRBV7-6 and TRBJ1-4; perhaps TRBD1 as D (5 bases). Germline V gene sequence: CDR1 SGHVS, CDR2 FNYEAQ. V was clipped by 4 bases and J by 5 bases, with 23 bases between them. The CDR3 is 18 amino acids. The CDR3 region is CASSSSMAGWRSNEKLFF. CDR3 DNA sequence: TGTGCCAGCAGCTCCAGCATGGCAGGGTGGCGATCCAATGAAAAACTGTTTTTT.

Only a few counts were recorded for this clone. V is TRBV29-1 and J is TRBJ1-4; D gene unclear. The CDR3 loop spans 13 amino acids. The germline gives CDR1 SQVTM, CDR2 ANQGSEA. CDR3 region: CVNLRSTNEKLFF. As DNA, the CDR3 is TGCGTCAACCTCAGGTCTACTAATGAAAAACTGTTTTTT.

This rearrangement joins TRBV28 to TRBJ1-3; no clear D gene. Trimming cost V 5 bases and J 0 bases, with 14 bases left between them. This CDR3 is built from 16 residues. Germline assignment: CDR1 MDHEN and CDR2 SYDVKM. The CDR3 DNA follows: TGTGCCAGCAGTCCCCCTTGGCGGAGCTCTGGAAACACCATATATTTT. The encoded protein is CASSPPWRSSGNTIYF.

The rearrangement uses TRBV18 and TRBJ2-1, with 11 positions matching TRBD2. The CDR3 is made up of 15 amino acids. Per the germline V gene, CDR1 is KGHSH and CDR2 is LQKENI. J lost 10 bases, V lost 5 bases, and 10 bases had no gene match. The CDR3 sequence is CASSGGLAENTEQFF. CDR3 bases: TGTGCCAGCTCAGGGGGACTAGCGGAGAATACGGAGCAGTTCTTC.

This clone was observed a handful of times. The rearrangement links TRBV7-2 to TRBJ1-5; the D gene is possibly TRBD1 (6 bases). Looked up from germline, CDR1 is SGHTA and CDR2 is FQGNSA. The CDR3 extends over 15 amino acids. V lost 5 bases, J lost 1 base, and 12 bases lay in between. The CDR3 DNA follows: TGTGCCAGCAGCCCACAGGGTCAGAGCAATCAGCCCCAGCATTTT. It encodes CASSPQGQSNQPQHF.

This clone has a handful of counts. This sequence joins TRBV5-1 and TRBJ2-1; D not certain. V dropped 0 bases and J dropped 0 bases, with 10 bases sitting between them. This CDR3 region has 16 residues. Germline CDR1 SGHRS, CDR2 YFSETQ. The CDR3 region has the DNA TGCGCCAGCAGCTTGGGACTCGTCAGCTCCTACAATGAGCAGTTCTTC. Encoded protein: CASSLGLVSSYNEQFF.

As concerns this clone: At the DNA level, this CDR3 is encoded by other sequences in the same sample as well. The rearrangement joins TRBV7-3 to TRBJ2-3; a weak D match, TRBD1 (5 bases). The CDR3 covers 15 residues. The V gene lost 5 bases and the J gene lost 2 bases, with 14 bases spanning the gap. Germline V CDR1 and CDR2: SGHTA, FQGTGA. CDR3 nucleotides: TGTGCCAGCAGCCTCCTTGGGGCTTCCACAGATACGCAGTATTTT. Translation: CASSLLGASTDTQYF.